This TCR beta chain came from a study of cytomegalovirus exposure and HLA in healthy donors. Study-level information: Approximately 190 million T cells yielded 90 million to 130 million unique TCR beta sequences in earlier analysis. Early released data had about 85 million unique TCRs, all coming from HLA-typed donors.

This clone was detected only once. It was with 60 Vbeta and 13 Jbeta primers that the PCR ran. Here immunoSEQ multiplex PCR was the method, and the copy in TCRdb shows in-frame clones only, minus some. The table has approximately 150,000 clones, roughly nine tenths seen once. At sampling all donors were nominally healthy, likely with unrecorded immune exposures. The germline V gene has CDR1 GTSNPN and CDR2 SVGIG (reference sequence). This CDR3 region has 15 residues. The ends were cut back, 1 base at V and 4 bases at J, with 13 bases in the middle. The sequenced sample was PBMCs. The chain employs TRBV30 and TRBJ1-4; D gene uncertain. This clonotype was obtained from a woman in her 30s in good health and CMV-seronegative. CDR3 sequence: CAWSGYSRINEKLFF. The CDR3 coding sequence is TGTGCCTGGAGTGGGTACAGCAGAATTAATGAAAAACTGTTTTTT.